This T cell receptor beta chain was observed in a study of blood T cell repertoires in COVID-19 (dated by TCRdb to the early 2020s). In terms of the full investigation: Collaborator samples came from the United States, Italy and Spain and covered acute and convalescent phases of COVID-19. The material from the prospective study consisted of cDNA or gDNA derived from T cells, B-cell-depleted T cells, or PBMCs. Deeply sampled blood TCRbeta repertoires from subjects exposed to, actively infected with, or recovered from COVID-19 were included in the dataset. The repertoires were released in a freely available public database meant as a resource for research on the immune response to SARS-CoV-2. The samples were drawn from two sources: the first 160 participants of the ongoing ImmuneRACE study, and approximately 1,300 subjects contributed by 6 global collaborators. A de-identified subject ID, COVID-19 status, age in years and sex were almost always included in the sample metadata. Where available, HLA class I and class II types were taken from metadata supplied by the sample provider and were not determined by assay-based typing.

The CDR3 holds 12 amino acids from the cysteine to the phenylalanine. Only the CDR3 DNA is retained, 36 bases long and in frame from the first base. CDR1 is given as MNHEY and CDR2 as SVGEGT, both from the germline V gene. V ends up 6 bases short and J 3 bases short, with an unmatched junction base count of 2. General study outcomes and caveats: How much clinical and demographic metadata was included differed by source and by participant, and the metadata was provided uncurated.

Concerning this clone itself: Its antigen has not been determined. No base-level quality is on record; no much larger clone is a single base apart.

TCRbeta CDR3 regions were amplified from genomic DNA by means of the immunoSEQ Assay, a bias-controlled multiplex PCR. Per the original workflow: Within the assay, amplification of reference gene primers was used to estimate how many nucleated cells each sample contained. To quantify the absolute abundance of each unique TCRbeta CDR3 rearrangement, sequence reads were collapsed and filtered. For each sample, productive Simpson clonality was calculated as the square root of Simpson's diversity index across productive rearrangements. TCRdb retrieved this table from immuneACCESS and kept in-frame rearrangements only. Not all clones are present; in checked studies, unresolved V genes account for under half, and no reason is known for the remainder. That table is the source of V, J and clone size, and D and trimming were worked out from the DNA. The sample profile shows over 60,000 clones; 90% of them were found once. Of the sample, roughly 1.3% falls within the top ten clones.

Whole blood was collected in K2EDTA tubes by collaborating institutions according to the institutions' own protocols. For TCRbeta analysis, collaborator samples were shipped as frozen whole blood, as isolated PBMCs, or as DNA extracted from either sample type. The sequence was collected from a man in his fifties or sixties with acute or convalescent COVID-19. This receptor chain uses TRBV6-2 or TRBV6-3 and TRBJ2-7, and TRBD2 matches 7 of the central bases. What was sequenced was peripheral blood. The DNA is TGTGCCAGCAGCCGGACTAGCTACGAGCAGTACTTC. This codes for CASSRTSYEQYF.